This is a list of T cell receptor beta chains from one sample in a study of blood T cell repertoires in COVID-19. Method: immunoSEQ multiplex PCR; TCRdb's copy keeps in-frame clones and lacks some. Altogether around 250,000 clones are present, 70% to 90% being singletons, with the ten largest covering less than 2.5%. The material sequenced was PBMCs or T cells enriched from blood (not recorded which). Receptors were obtained from a woman in her 50s who had recovered from COVID-19. CDR3s include the opening cysteine and the closing phenylalanine or tryptophan. The D gene is left open where the match is weak. Clone size is given for some rows only: seen once, a few or many times, or a class if the clone is expanded.

>TRBV3-1/TRBV3-2|TRBJ1-6|NA|NA
CASSLNRATVHSPLHF
TGTGCCAGCAGCCTGAACAGGGCGACAGTGCATTCACCCCTCCACTTT
>TRBV21-1|TRBJ2-7|once|NA
CASSKGSEREVSYEQYF
TGTGCCAGCAGCAAAGGCTCTGAGCGGGAGGTCTCCTACGAGCAGTACTTC
>TRBV27|TRBJ2-2|NA|NA
CASSFGPGWAGYTGELFF
TGTGCCAGCAGTTTTGGGCCGGGATGGGCCGGGTACACCGGGGAGCTGTTTTTT
>TRBV10-3|TRBJ1-4|NA|TRBD1
CAISGGQAATNEKLFF
TGTGCCATCAGTGGGGGACAGGCTGCAACTAATGAAAAACTGTTTTTT
>TRBV28|TRBJ2-2|NA|TRBD2
CASSSFSGRWTGELFF
TGTGCCAGCAGTTCTTTTAGCGGGAGATGGACCGGGGAGCTGTTTTTT
>TRBV7-9|TRBJ2-7|NA|NA
CASSPSESWRGFYEQYF
TGTGCCAGCAGCCCCTCAGAGAGTTGGCGGGGCTTCTACGAGCAGTACTTC
>TRBV5-1|TRBJ2-7|NA|NA
CASSLDPGQSVEYF
TGCGCCAGCAGCCTAGACCCGGGACAATCGGTGGAGTACTTC
>TRBV14|TRBJ2-5|NA|NA
CASSQGLQPETQYF
TGTGCCAGCAGCCAAGGACTCCAACCGGAGACCCAGTACTTC
>TRBV6-5|TRBJ1-2|NA|NA
CASSHRGSGYTF
TGTGCCAGCAGCCATCGGGGGTCTGGCTACACCTTC
>TRBV3-1/TRBV3-2|TRBJ1-2|NA|TRBD1
CASSQPGQGYGYTF
TGTGCCAGCAGCCAGCCGGGACAGGGATATGGCTACACCTTC
>TRBV21-1|TRBJ1-4|NA|NA
CASSKVGQGLEKLFF
TGTGCCAGCAGCAAAGTGGGACAGGGGTTGGAAAAACTGTTTTTT
>TRBV9|TRBJ2-2|NA|TRBD2
CASSVVSSGITGELFF
TGTGCCAGCAGCGTAGTGAGTAGCGGGATAACCGGGGAGCTGTTTTTT
>TRBV19|TRBJ1-1|NA|TRBD1
CASSIAGVGQRLNTEAFF
TGTGCCAGTAGTATAGCCGGAGTGGGACAGAGATTGAACACTGAAGCTTTCTTT
>TRBV6-1|TRBJ1-2|few|NA
CASSDRRKRYGYTF
TGTGCCAGCAGTGATAGGAGGAAACGCTATGGCTACACCTTC
>TRBV6-5|TRBJ1-2|NA|TRBD1
CASSREADRGHGYTF
TGTGCCAGCAGTAGAGAGGCGGACAGGGGGCATGGCTACACCTTC
>TRBV28|TRBJ1-6|NA|NA
CASSFRRDNSPLHF
TGTGCCAGCAGTTTTCGTCGGGATAATTCACCCCTCCACTTT
>TRBV28|TRBJ2-7|NA|NA
CASRGSTYEQYF
TGTGCCAGCAGGGGCTCAACCTACGAGCAGTACTTC
>TRBV6-1|TRBJ2-4|few|NA
CASSEGPEAKNIQYF
TGTGCCAGCAGTGAAGGGCCCGAAGCCAAAAACATTCAGTACTTC
>TRBV18|TRBJ1-1|NA|NA
CASSRPGYPAFF
TGTGCCAGCTCACGCCCGGGGTACCCAGCTTTCTTT
>TRBV5-1|TRBJ2-5|NA|NA
CASSLGHETQYF
TGCGCCAGCAGCTTGGGACACGAGACCCAGTACTTC
>TRBV11-1|TRBJ2-1|NA|NA
CASSFSWTGYNEQFF
TGTGCCAGCAGCTTCTCTTGGACTGGCTACAATGAGCAGTTCTTC
>TRBV19|TRBJ2-7|NA|NA
CASSTNLGAYEQYF
TGTGCCAGTAGTACAAACCTGGGGGCTTACGAGCAGTACTTC
>TRBV5-1|TRBJ1-5|NA|NA
CASSLEGNSNQPQHF
TGCGCCAGCAGCTTGGAGGGGAATAGCAATCAGCCCCAGCATTTT
>TRBV5-1|TRBJ2-3|NA|TRBD2
CASSLGVAGVTDTQYF
TGCGCCAGCAGCTTGGGCGTAGCGGGAGTAACAGATACGCAGTATTTT
>TRBV29-1|TRBJ1-2|NA|TRBD1
CSVAGGTRLKNYGYTF
TGCAGCGTTGCAGGGGGCACTAGATTAAAGAACTATGGCTACACCTTC
>TRBV7-8|TRBJ2-3|NA|TRBD2
CASSFLAGVKTDTQYF
TGTGCCAGCAGCTTCCTAGCGGGAGTGAAAACAGATACGCAGTATTTT
>TRBV28|TRBJ2-7|once|TRBD1
CASIQRQGPSYEQYF
TGTGCCAGCATTCAACGACAGGGTCCCTCCTACGAGCAGTACTTC
>TRBV2|TRBJ1-5|NA|TRBD1
CASSERDRNNQPQHF
TGTGCCAGCAGTGAACGGGACAGAAACAATCAGCCCCAGCATTTT
>TRBV5-1|TRBJ2-1|NA|TRBD1
CASSTGDRGEFGEQFF
TGCGCCAGCAGCACCGGGGACAGGGGTGAGTTCGGTGAGCAGTTCTTC
>TRBV20-1|TRBJ1-5|NA|NA
CSAESGPQHF
TGCAGTGCCGAGTCCGGGCCCCAGCATTTT
>TRBV6-5|TRBJ2-1|NA|TRBD2
CASVWLAGYNEQFF
TGTGCCAGCGTATGGTTAGCGGGTTACAATGAGCAGTTCTTC
>TRBV6-5|TRBJ2-7|NA|TRBD1
CASSLTGGNYEQYF
TGTGCCAGCAGCCTGACAGGGGGGAACTACGAGCAGTACTTC
>TRBV19|TRBJ1-4|few|NA
CASALGTPGTNEKLFF
TGTGCCAGTGCCCTCGGCACGCCGGGTACTAATGAAAAACTGTTTTTT
>TRBV27|TRBJ1-4|NA|NA
CASSLSAVATNEKLFF
TGTGCCAGCAGTTTATCCGCGGTTGCAACTAATGAAAAACTGTTTTTT
>TRBV14|TRBJ2-5|NA|TRBD2
CASSQRFGLAGQETQYF
TGTGCCAGCAGCCAGAGATTTGGACTAGCGGGACAAGAGACCCAGTACTTC
>TRBV5-4|TRBJ2-5|NA|NA
CASSSRELETQYF
TGTGCCAGCAGCTCGAGGGAGTTAGAGACCCAGTACTTC
>TRBV5-4|TRBJ2-1|NA|TRBD1
CASTTGGASHEQFF
TGTGCCAGCACGACAGGGGGCGCAAGTCATGAGCAGTTCTTC
>TRBV28|TRBJ2-7|NA|NA
CASSGTYEQYF
TGTGCCAGCTCTGGCACCTACGAGCAGTACTTC
>TRBV19|TRBJ2-3|NA|NA
CASSIRGTSTDTQYF
TGTGCCAGTAGTATCAGGGGGACTAGCACAGATACGCAGTATTTT
>TRBV5-1|TRBJ2-2|NA|TRBD2
CASSLTSGRAAGELFF
TGCGCCAGCAGCCTGACTAGCGGGAGGGCAGCGGGGGAGCTGTTTTTT
>TRBV28|TRBJ1-5|NA|NA
CASSSGGGNQPQHF
TGTGCCAGCAGTTCGGGGGGTGGGAATCAGCCCCAGCATTTT
>TRBV7-9|TRBJ2-3|NA|TRBD2
CASSLARLAGATDTQYF
TGTGCCAGCAGCTTAGCCAGACTAGCGGGAGCGACAGATACGCAGTATTTT
>TRBV2|TRBJ2-2|NA|TRBD1
CASRQGANTGELFF
TGTGCCAGCAGGCAGGGGGCGAACACCGGGGAGCTGTTTTTT
>TRBV3-1/TRBV3-2|TRBJ2-7|NA|NA
CASSEAGFVPYEQYF
TGTGCCAGCAGCGAAGCTGGCTTCGTGCCCTACGAGCAGTACTTC
>TRBV4-2|TRBJ2-3|NA|TRBD2
CASSQGGGGRYSTDTQYF
TGTGCCAGCAGCCAAGGAGGCGGCGGGAGATATTCCACAGATACGCAGTATTTT
>TRBV19|TRBJ2-7|few|NA
CASSSYSGTYEQYF
TGTGCCAGTAGTAGCTATAGCGGAACTTACGAGCAGTACTTC
>TRBV4-2|TRBJ2-7|NA|TRBD2
CASSRAIGTISEQYF
TGTGCCAGCAGCCGAGCAATCGGGACTATAAGTGAGCAGTACTTC
>TRBV9|TRBJ2-3|NA|TRBD1
CASSVGQAATDTQYF
TGTGCCAGCAGCGTGGGACAGGCGGCGACAGATACGCAGTATTTT
>TRBV19|TRBJ1-2|NA|TRBD1
CASTRTGGANYGYTF
TGTGCCAGCACCCGGACAGGGGGCGCAAACTATGGCTACACCTTC
>TRBV2|TRBJ2-1|NA|NA
CASSITLEQFF
TGTGCCAGCAGTATAACTCTTGAGCAGTTCTTC
>TRBV30|TRBJ1-3|once|NA
CAWSLQGVTIYF
TGTGCCTGGAGCCTACAGGGTGTTACCATATATTTT
>TRBV5-1|TRBJ1-1|few|NA
CASSLAGAGTEAFF
TGCGCCAGCAGCTTGGCAGGAGCGGGCACTGAAGCTTTCTTT
>TRBV11-3|TRBJ2-1|NA|TRBD2
CASSPWTSGEGEQFF
TGTGCCAGCAGCCCATGGACTAGCGGGGAGGGTGAGCAGTTCTTC
>TRBV10-3|TRBJ2-1|NA|TRBD1
CAISESRTGVEQFF
TGTGCCATCAGTGAGTCCCGGACAGGGGTTGAGCAGTTCTTC
>TRBV6-5|TRBJ1-5|NA|NA
CASSYSNSGAQHF
TGTGCCAGCAGTTACTCGAATTCCGGGGCCCAGCATTTT
>TRBV2|TRBJ1-1|NA|NA
CASSDGAGNTEAFF
TGTGCCAGCAGTGATGGAGCGGGGAACACTGAAGCTTTCTTT
>TRBV28|TRBJ2-7|NA|TRBD1
CASSFEQGALAYEQYF
TGTGCCAGCAGTTTCGAACAGGGGGCGTTAGCCTACGAGCAGTACTTC
>TRBV7-2|TRBJ2-2|NA|NA
CASSSRLANTGELFF
TGTGCCAGCAGCTCTCGACTAGCGAACACCGGGGAGCTGTTTTTT
>TRBV5-1|TRBJ1-3|NA|NA
CASTPRGGSGNTIYF
TGCGCCAGCACTCCGCGAGGGGGCTCTGGAAACACCATATATTTT
>TRBV5-4|TRBJ2-7|NA|NA
CASSLGDTDVFYEQYF
TGTGCCAGCAGCTTGGGGGACACGGACGTTTTCTACGAGCAGTACTTC